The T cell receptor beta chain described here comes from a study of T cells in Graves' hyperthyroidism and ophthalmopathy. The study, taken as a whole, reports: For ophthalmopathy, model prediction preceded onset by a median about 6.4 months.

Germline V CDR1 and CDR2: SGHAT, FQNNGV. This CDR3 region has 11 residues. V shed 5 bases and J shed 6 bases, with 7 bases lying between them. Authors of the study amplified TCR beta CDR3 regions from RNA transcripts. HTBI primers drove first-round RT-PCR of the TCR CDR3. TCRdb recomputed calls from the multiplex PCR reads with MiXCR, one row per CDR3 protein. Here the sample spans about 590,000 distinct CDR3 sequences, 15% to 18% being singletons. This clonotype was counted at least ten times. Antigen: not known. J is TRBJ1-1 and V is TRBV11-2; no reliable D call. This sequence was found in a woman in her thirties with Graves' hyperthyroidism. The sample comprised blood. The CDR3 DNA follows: TGTGCCAGCAGCCCTGGTCCTGAAGCTTTCTTT. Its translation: CASSPGPEAFF.